The 26 T cell receptor beta chains below come from one sample, sequenced in a study of blood T cell repertoires in COVID-19. Here immunoSEQ multiplex PCR was the method, and the copy in TCRdb shows in-frame clones only, minus some. This sample yields approximately 180,000 clones, of which approximately 90% are seen a single time; under 15% belongs to the top ten. Specimen: peripheral blood. These TCRs come from a woman in her sixties or seventies with COVID-19, enrolled during active disease.

The gene calls are TRBV7-3 and TRBJ2-2, with D possibly being TRBD2 (5 bases). Deletions cut 1 base from V and 1 base from J, with 19 bases between. The CDR3 is made up of 19 amino acids. Germline lookup yields CDR1 SGHTA and CDR2 FQGTGA. CDR3 bases: TGTGCCAGCAGCTTAATTAGCTTTGTGGGCAGCGGGAACACCGGGGAGCTGTTTTTT. As protein: CASSLISFVGSGNTGELFF. Full variable domain (rest looked up from reference TRBV7-3 and TRBJ2-2): GAGVSQTPSNKVTEKGKYVELRCDPISGHTALYWYRQSLGQGPEFLIYFQGTGAADDSGLPNDRFFAVRPEGSVSTLKIQRTERGDSAVYLCASSLISFVGSGNTGELFFGEGSRLTVL.

The rearrangement uses TRBV5-1 and TRBJ2-3, with 10 bases identical to TRBD2. In germline, CDR1 is SGHRS, CDR2 YFSETQ. V lost 6 bases and J lost 6; bases outside the gene matches: 10. CDR3 length equals 15 residues. CDR3 amino acids: CASTPSGRAMDTQYF. CDR3 nucleotide sequence: TGCGCCAGCACCCCCAGCGGGAGGGCCATGGATACGCAGTATTTT.

This CDR3 is CASSYLDRGTGELFF. The CDR3 coding sequence is TGTGCCAGCAGCTACTTGGACAGGGGCACCGGGGAGCTGTTTTTT. This sequence joins TRBV9 and TRBJ2-2; TRBD1 matches at 9 bases. The ends lost 4 bases at V and 4 bases at J; junction bases unmatched: 5. The CDR3 is 15 residues long. The germline gives CDR1 SGDLS, CDR2 YYNGEE.

This sequence joins TRBV19 and TRBJ1-3; maybe TRBD1 (5 bases). Trimming pared 0 bases from V and 7 bases from J, leaving 13 bases between. The CDR3 loop spans 15 amino acids. Germline CDR1 LNHDA, CDR2 SQIVND (reference sequence). The CDR3 region is CASSIDLVGLNTIYF. In DNA form, the CDR3 reads TGTGCCAGTAGTATAGATCTGGTGGGACTGAACACCATATATTTT.

The chain employs TRBV6-1 and TRBJ2-5; weak D call: TRBD1 (6 bases). Germline CDR1 reads MNHNS; CDR2 reads SASEGT. Trimming stripped 1 base from V and 5 bases from J, with 14 bases between. The CDR3 extends over 15 amino acids. The CDR3 DNA sequence: TGTGCCAGCAGTGAAGGGGGGCCACGGACTGAGACCCAGTACTTC. Translated: CASSEGGPRTETQYF.

This clone was seen once. The CDR3, as DNA: TGCGCCAGCAGCCAAGACTTTGCGCGAGACTACGAGCAGTACTTC. Translating it yields CASSQDFARDYEQYF. This chain uses TRBV4-1 with TRBJ2-7; D is unclear. The CDR3 consists of 15 residues. Germline V gene lookup returns CDR1 MGHRA and CDR2 YSYEKL. Trimming removed 0 bases from V and 3 bases from J, with 12 bases in between.

The chain has TRBV28 and TRBJ2-7; D gene unclear. The CDR3 runs to 12 residues. Trimming removed 5 bases from V and 3 bases from J, with 8 bases in between. Germline CDR1 is MDHEN and CDR2 is SYDVKM. The CDR3 DNA reads as TGTGCCAGCAGTGTGGCAGACTACGAGCAGTACTTC. It encodes CASSVADYEQYF.

The chain links TRBV30 to TRBJ2-3, with D unresolved. Deletions cut 1 base from V and 6 bases from J, with 11 bases between. CDR1 is GTSNPN and CDR2 is SVGIG in the germline V gene (reference sequence). This CDR3 contains 13 residues. In DNA, the CDR3 is TGTGCCTGGAGTGGGGCTTTCTTCGATACGCAGTATTTT. Its protein product is CAWSGAFFDTQYF. Filled out from reference TRBV30 and TRBJ2-3, the complete variable domain reads SQTIHQWPATLVQPVGSPLSLECTVEGTSNPNLYWYRQAAGRGLQLLFYSVGIGQISSEVPQNLSASRPQDRQFILSSKKLLLSDSGFYLCAWSGAFFDTQYFGPGTRLTVL.

This chain connects TRBV6-5 to TRBJ1-3; D is unclear. V lost 8 bases to trimming and J lost 0 bases, with 5 bases between them. Germline assignment: CDR1 MNHEY and CDR2 SVGAGI. The CDR3 loop spans 12 amino acids. CDR3: CASGSSGNTIYF. The CDR3 bases are TGTGCCAGCGGGAGCTCTGGAAACACCATATATTTT.

The chain combines TRBV5-1 with TRBJ2-5; 10 positions match TRBD1. CDR1 SGHRS and CDR2 YFSETQ come from the germline V gene. Trimming at V came to 3 bases and at J to 4 bases, leaving 3 bases not matched to a gene. This CDR3 is built from 14 residues. The chain's CDR3 is CASSSGQGRETQYF. The CDR3 nucleotides are TGCGCCAGCAGCTCGGGACAGGGGCGAGAGACCCAGTACTTC. Based on the CDR3 plus reference TRBV5-1 and TRBJ2-5, the full variable domain is KAGVTQTPRYLIKTRGQQVTLSCSPISGHRSVSWYQQTPGQGLQFLFEYFSETQRNKGNFPGRFSGRQFSNSRSEMNVSTLELGDSALYLCASSSGQGRETQYFGPGTRLLVL.

V usage is TRBV5-1 and J usage is TRBJ1-4, with 10 bases identical to TRBD1. CDR3 size: 18 residues. Per the germline V gene, CDR1 is SGHRS and CDR2 is YFSETQ. The ends lost 3 bases at V and 1 base at J; junction bases unmatched: 9. The CDR3 loop is CASSYGQGGRLTNEKLFF. The CDR3 DNA follows: TGCGCCAGCAGCTACGGACAGGGGGGGAGGTTAACTAATGAAAAACTGTTTTTT. The complete variable domain, with remaining parts taken from reference TRBV5-1 and TRBJ1-4, reads KAGVTQTPRYLIKTRGQQVTLSCSPISGHRSVSWYQQTPGQGLQFLFEYFSETQRNKGNFPGRFSGRQFSNSRSEMNVSTLELGDSALYLCASSYGQGGRLTNEKLFFGSGTQLSVL.

The chain links TRBV19 to TRBJ2-1; no clear D gene. The CDR3 sequence is 13 residues long. Germline V gene lookup returns CDR1 LNHDA and CDR2 SQIVND (reference sequence). Trimming removed 6 bases from V and 5 bases from J, with 11 bases in between. CDR3: CASRAGQHNEQFF. The CDR3 coding sequence is TGTGCCAGTAGGGCAGGTCAGCACAATGAGCAGTTCTTC.

The chain combines TRBV28 with TRBJ2-1; 9 nucleotides line up with TRBD1. The trim removed 1 base at V and 4 bases at J, leaving 2 bases unmatched. The CDR3 covers 15 residues. Germline V lookup: CDR1 MDHEN, CDR2 SYDVKM. The CDR3 DNA reads as TGTGCCAGCAGTTTATTGGACAGGGGATACAATGAGCAGTTCTTC. Its translation is CASSLLDRGYNEQFF.

The chain employs TRBV29-1 and TRBJ1-1; weak D call: TRBD1 (6 bases). V was clipped by 7 bases and J by 2 bases, with 14 bases between them. CDR3 length: 13 amino acids. In germline, CDR1 is SQVTM, CDR2 ANQGSEA. The CDR3 spells CSGTGTTNTEAFF. CDR3 bases: TGCAGCGGTACCGGGACAACCAACACTGAAGCTTTCTTT.

V and J are TRBV30 and TRBJ2-1; D is ambiguous. Trimming stripped 2 bases from V and 0 bases from J, with 11 bases between. The CDR3 has 15 amino acids. Germline V gene lookup returns CDR1 GTSNPN and CDR2 SVGIG (reference sequence). The CDR3 loop reads CAWSPGGSSYNEQFF. DNA for the CDR3: TGTGCCTGGAGTCCTGGCGGCAGCTCCTACAATGAGCAGTTCTTC.

V gene TRBV6-1 combines with J gene TRBJ1-3; D ambiguous. The CDR3 contains 17 residues. Germline CDR1 reads MNHNS; CDR2 reads SASEGT. Trimming took off 2 bases at V and 0 bases at J, with 14 bases between the two ends. The CDR3 sequence is CASSESPHAASGNTIYF. The CDR3 DNA sequence: TGTGCCAGCAGTGAATCCCCCCACGCGGCCTCTGGAAACACCATATATTTT.

The chain links TRBV2 to TRBJ2-1, with 9 bases matching TRBD2. Germline assignment: CDR1 SNHLY and CDR2 FYNNEI. This CDR3 is 15 amino acids long. With V trimmed by 4 bases and J by 2 bases, 3 bases remained unmatched. CDR3 protein: CASSAASGTYNEQFF. CDR3 bases: TGTGCCAGCAGTGCGGCTAGCGGGACCTACAATGAGCAGTTCTTC.

V is TRBV28 and J is TRBJ1-3, with 9 bases that match TRBD1. Trimming cost V 5 bases and J 4 bases; bases outside gene matches: 6. Per the germline V gene, CDR1 is MDHEN and CDR2 is SYDVKM. The CDR3 is made up of 15 amino acids. The CDR3 protein is CASSLQGAGGNTIYF. Here the CDR3 DNA reads TGTGCCAGCAGTCTACAGGGGGCGGGCGGAAACACCATATATTTT.

The rearrangement joins TRBV24-1 to TRBJ1-1; TRBD1 might be the D (6 bases). The germline V and J ends were trimmed by 10 bases and 7 bases, with 21 bases remaining between them. Germline lookup yields CDR1 KGHDR and CDR2 SFDVKD. The CDR3 contains 14 residues. The CDR3 nucleotides are TGTGCCACTAGTAGGGGGAGCTCCATAGGTGAAGCTTTCTTT. Its translation: CATSRGSSIGEAFF.

The J gene is TRBJ2-5, the V gene TRBV11-3; 7 bases are a match to TRBD1. The germline CDR1 and CDR2 sequences are SGHNT and YENEEA. Trimming at V came to 5 bases and at J to 4 bases, leaving 4 bases not matched to a gene. The CDR3 spans 13 residues. The CDR3 DNA reads as TGTGCCAGCAGCACTCGGACAGGAGAGACCCAGTACTTC. Translated: CASSTRTGETQYF.

V gene TRBV7-2 combines with J gene TRBJ2-3; tentatively, D is TRBD2 (7 bases). CDR1 SGHTA and CDR2 FQGNSA come from the germline V gene. The CDR3 is made up of 14 amino acids. V was pared by 6 bases and J by 1 base, with 11 bases between. The CDR3 sequence is CASRMGGRTDTQYF. In nucleotides, the CDR3 is TGTGCCAGCAGGATGGGGGGGCGCACAGATACGCAGTATTTT.

A note on this clone: One junction end does not reproduce the germline sequence, and a read error may be involved. The chain combines TRBV3-1 (or the pseudogene TRBV3-2) with TRBJ2-7, with D possibly TRBD2 on 5 matching bases. The CDR3 consists of 13 residues. CDR1 is LGHDT and CDR2 is YNNKEL in the germline V gene (reference sequence). CDR3 sequence reads: CASSTLGSHEQYF. The CDR3 nucleotides read TGTGCCAGCAGCACACTAGGCTCCCACGAGCAGTACTTC.

The V call is TRBV7-3, the J call TRBJ2-1; D is unresolved. V was pared by 5 bases and J by 1 base, with 18 bases between. CDR3 length equals 17 residues. Germline V gene sequence: CDR1 SGHTA, CDR2 FQGTGA. CDR3 region: CASSPTPGAGSYNEQFF. CDR3 sequence (DNA): TGTGCCAGCAGCCCTACTCCCGGAGCCGGGTCCTACAATGAGCAGTTCTTC.

The chain recombines TRBV12-5 with TRBJ2-1; D gene uncertain. The CDR3 runs to 14 residues. Trimming left V 1 base short and J 3 bases short, with 7 bases between. Germline V lookup: CDR1 LGHNT, CDR2 FRNRAP. CDR3 coding DNA: TGTGCTAGTGGTTTGGCTGCCAGCTACAATGAGCAGTTCTTC. Protein product: CASGLAASYNEQFF.

The chain is built from TRBV5-6 and TRBJ2-5; D gene ambiguous. Germline V gene data show CDR1 as SGHDT and CDR2 as YYEEEE. The V end lost 1 base, the J end lost 5 bases, and 9 bases lay between the germline ends. This CDR3 contains 13 residues. The CDR3 DNA follows: TGTGCCAGCAGCTTGAGAGGTGGTGAGACCCAGTACTTC. As protein: CASSLRGGETQYF.

The CDR3 region has the DNA TGTGCCAGCAGTTTTCTCGGTAACACCGGGGAGCTGTTTTTT. Protein product: CASSFLGNTGELFF. This rearrangement joins TRBV27 to TRBJ2-2, with D unresolved. The CDR3 is made up of 14 amino acids. The V gene's germline CDR1 is MNHEY and CDR2 SMNVEV (reference sequence). V lost 3 bases, J lost 2 bases, and 7 bases lay in between.